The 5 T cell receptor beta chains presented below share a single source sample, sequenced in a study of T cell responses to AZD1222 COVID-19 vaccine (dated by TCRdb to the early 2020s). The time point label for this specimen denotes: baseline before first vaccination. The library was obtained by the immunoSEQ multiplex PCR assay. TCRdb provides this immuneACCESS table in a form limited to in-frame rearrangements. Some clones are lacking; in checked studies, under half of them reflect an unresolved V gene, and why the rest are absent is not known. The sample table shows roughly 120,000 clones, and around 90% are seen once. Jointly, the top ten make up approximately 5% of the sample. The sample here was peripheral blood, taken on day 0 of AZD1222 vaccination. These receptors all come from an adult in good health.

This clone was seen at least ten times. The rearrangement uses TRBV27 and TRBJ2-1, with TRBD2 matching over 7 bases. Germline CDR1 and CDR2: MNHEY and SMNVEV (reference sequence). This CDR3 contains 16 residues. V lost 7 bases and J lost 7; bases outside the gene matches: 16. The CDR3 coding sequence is TGTGCCAGCACCTTTACCTCGGGCGGGAGCATGAATGAGCAGTTCTTC. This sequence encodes CASTFTSGGSMNEQFF.

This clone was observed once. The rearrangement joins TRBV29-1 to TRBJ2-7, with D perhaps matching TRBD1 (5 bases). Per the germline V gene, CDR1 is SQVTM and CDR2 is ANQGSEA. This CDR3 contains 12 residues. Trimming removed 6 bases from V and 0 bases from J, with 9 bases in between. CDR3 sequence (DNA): TGCAGCGTGCACGACAGCTCCTACGAGCAGTACTTC. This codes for CSVHDSSYEQYF.

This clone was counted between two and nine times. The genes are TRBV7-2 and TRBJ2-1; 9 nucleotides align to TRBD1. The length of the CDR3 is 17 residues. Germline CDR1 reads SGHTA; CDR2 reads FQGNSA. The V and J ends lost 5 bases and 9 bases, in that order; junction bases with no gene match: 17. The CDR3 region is CASSPGWDRDPSGEQFF. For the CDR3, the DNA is TGTGCCAGCAGCCCGGGGTGGGACAGGGACCCTTCGGGTGAGCAGTTCTTC.

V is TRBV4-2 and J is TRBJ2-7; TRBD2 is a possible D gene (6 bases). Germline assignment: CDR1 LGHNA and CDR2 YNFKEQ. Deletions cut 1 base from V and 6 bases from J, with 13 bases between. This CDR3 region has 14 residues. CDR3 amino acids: CASSQGLVRGEQYF. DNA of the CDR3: TGTGCCAGCAGCCAAGGACTAGTCCGCGGCGAGCAGTACTTC.

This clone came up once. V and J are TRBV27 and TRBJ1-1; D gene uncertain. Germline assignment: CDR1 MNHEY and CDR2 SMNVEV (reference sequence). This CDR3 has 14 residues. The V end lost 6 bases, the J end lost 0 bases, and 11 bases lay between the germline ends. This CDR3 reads CASRGRSMNTEAFF. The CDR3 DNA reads TGTGCCAGCAGAGGCAGATCCATGAACACTGAAGCTTTCTTT.